Below, 2 T cell receptor beta chains from the same sample are listed, as sequenced in a study of T cell responses to AZD1222 COVID-19 vaccine (dated by TCRdb to 2020 to 2023). The sample's time point label is to be understood as: baseline before first vaccination. Library generation was performed with the immunoSEQ multiplex PCR assay. The table comes from immuneACCESS by way of TCRdb, which keeps in-frame sequences with V and J called. Part of the clones is missing from these tables; in studies checked, under half for an unresolved V gene and the rest for unknown reasons. The sample data list 120,000 or so clones, and roughly nine tenths of these were observed just once. Jointly, the top ten make up around 3.1% of the sample. The sequences come from peripheral blood, collected on day 0 of AZD1222 vaccination. The receptors were sampled from an adult in good health.

V is TRBV6-1 and J is TRBJ2-7; no definite D call. Germline lookup yields CDR1 MNHNS and CDR2 SASEGT. CDR3 length: 15 amino acids. The V end was cut by 0 bases, the J end by 2 bases, with 11 bases between. The CDR3 here is CASSEASRYTYEQYF. Here the CDR3 DNA reads TGTGCCAGCAGTGAAGCGTCCCGGTACACCTACGAGCAGTACTTC.

This clone was picked up a small number of times. This chain joins TRBV3-1 (or the pseudogene TRBV3-2) and TRBJ2-7; 9 nucleotides align to TRBD2. This CDR3 comprises 18 residues. The trim removed 3 bases at V and 1 base at J, leaving 13 bases unmatched. Germline V gene sequence: CDR1 LGHDT, CDR2 YNNKEL (reference sequence). CDR3 nucleotide sequence: TGTGCCAGCAGCCATAATCGGCGGGAGGGCCGGATGTCCTACGAGCAGTACTTC. Translated: CASSHNRREGRMSYEQYF.